The 29 T cell receptor beta chains below come from one sample, sequenced in a study of CD8+ T cells in alopecia areata. The authors extracted RNA and reverse transcribed it into cDNA as the sequencing template. TCRdb's table, derived via immunoSEQ multiplex PCR, lists solely in-frame clones and lacks some. The data hold some 150,000 clones, with around 50% observed a single time. The specimen was CD4+ T cells sorted from blood, collected at week 0. Receptors originate from a human donor with alopecia areata.

The genes are TRBV30 and TRBJ2-2; possibly TRBD1 for D (5 bases). The germline V gene has CDR1 GTSNPN and CDR2 SVGIG (reference sequence). The CDR3 loop spans 13 amino acids. Trimming stripped 5 bases from V and 4 bases from J, with 11 bases between. The CDR3 nucleotides read TGTGCCTGGGACCACAGGTTCACCGGGGAGCTGTTTTTT. Protein product: CAWDHRFTGELFF.

The chain has TRBV29-1 and TRBJ2-7; no definite D call. Germline-derived CDR1 and CDR2 are SQVTM and ANQGSEA. The V gene lost 4 bases and the J gene lost 12 bases, with 22 bases spanning the gap. The CDR3 extends over 13 amino acids. CDR3 sequence (DNA): TGCAGCGTTGTGCCGTCGCGGCCTACCGTTCGGTACTTC. Translating it yields CSVVPSRPTVRYF.

The rearrangement links TRBV7-2 to TRBJ2-3; TRBD1 aligns across 7 bases. The CDR3 consists of 14 residues. Germline lookup yields CDR1 SGHTA and CDR2 FQGNSA. V lost 5 bases to trimming and J lost 1 base; unmatched junction nucleotides: 3. The CDR3 here is CASSRQGGTDTQYF. The DNA of the CDR3 is TGTGCCAGCAGCCGACAGGGCGGCACAGATACGCAGTATTTT.

V is TRBV29-1 and J is TRBJ1-1; a possible D gene is TRBD1 (5 bases). V lost 5 bases to trimming and J lost 4 bases, with 11 bases between them. This CDR3 comprises 12 residues. CDR1 and CDR2 (germline): SQVTM, ANQGSEA. This chain's CDR3 is CSVSPGGTEAFF. CDR3 nucleotides: TGCAGCGTTTCCCCCGGGGGCACTGAAGCTTTCTTT.

This clone came up once. The chain uses TRBV7-9 and TRBJ1-1, with TRBD1 matching over 9 bases. Germline V gene sequence: CDR1 SEHNR, CDR2 FQNEAQ (reference sequence). This CDR3 contains 17 residues. V lost 8 bases and J lost 2; bases outside the gene matches: 15. The CDR3 sequence is CASSNRGLQNLNTEAFF. CDR3 coding DNA: TGTGCCAGCTCGAACAGGGGGCTGCAAAATCTAAACACTGAAGCTTTCTTT.

In this sample, this clone turned up a few times. The chain couples TRBV7-8 to TRBJ2-5, with D perhaps being TRBD1 or TRBD2 (6 bases each). This CDR3 has 16 residues. Germline values: CDR1 SGHVS, CDR2 FQNEAQ. With 5 bases removed from V and 5 bases from J, the gap between germline ends came to 21 bases. The CDR3 region is CASSTWGTPRGETQYF. The DNA of the CDR3 is TGTGCCAGCAGCACCTGGGGGACACCTCGGGGGGAGACCCAGTACTTC.

V gene TRBV5-1 combines with J gene TRBJ2-7; no clear D. Trimming shortened V by 0 bases and J by 3 bases, and 13 bases separated the two germline ends. Germline CDR1 SGHRS, CDR2 YFSETQ. There are 15 residues in the CDR3. The CDR3 bases are TGCGCCAGCAGCTTGGAGGCTGGCACGATCTACGAGCAGTACTTC. It specifies CASSLEAGTIYEQYF.

The CDR3: CASSYSSPAYNEQFF. The CDR3 DNA reads as TGTGCCAGCAGTTACAGCTCCCCCGCCTACAATGAGCAGTTCTTC. The chain links TRBV6-6 to TRBJ2-1; D unclear. This CDR3 is built from 15 residues. Germline CDR1 and CDR2: MNHNY and SVGAGI (reference sequence). Trimming left V 2 bases short and J 2 bases short, with 10 bases between.

This clone was picked up a small number of times. V is TRBV7-9 and J is TRBJ1-2; 7 bases map to TRBD1. V lost 5 bases and J lost 9; bases outside the gene matches: 15. Germline assignment: CDR1 SEHNR and CDR2 FQNEAQ (reference sequence). This CDR3 region has 15 residues. CDR3 bases: TGTGCCAGCAGCCCTCGGGACAGCGGCCGAGGGAGCTACACCTTC. It codes for CASSPRDSGRGSYTF.

V and J are TRBV29-1 and TRBJ2-5; 7 bases are a match to TRBD2. The CDR3 sequence is 12 residues long. The V segment lost 6 bases and the J segment 4 bases; nucleotides outside the gene matches: 5. Germline CDR1 reads SQVTM; CDR2 reads ANQGSEA. DNA for the CDR3: TGCAGCGTCTTCGGGGAGGGAGAGACCCAGTACTTC. Translating gives CSVFGEGETQYF.

The chain employs TRBV9 and TRBJ2-1, with TRBD2 as a possible D gene (5 bases). V shed 7 bases and J shed 8 bases, with 19 bases lying between them. Germline CDR1 is SGDLS and CDR2 is YYNGEE. The CDR3 contains 14 residues. The CDR3 protein is CASSPPGIRDEQFF. DNA of the CDR3: TGTGCCAGCTCACCACCGGGGATTCGCGATGAGCAGTTCTTC. Based on the CDR3 plus reference TRBV9 and TRBJ2-1, the full variable domain is DSGVTQTPKHLITATGQRVTLRCSPRSGDLSVYWYQQSLDQGLQFLIQYYNGEERAKGNILERFSAQQFPDLHSELNLSSLELGDSALYFCASSPPGIRDEQFFGPGTRLTVL.

In this sample, this clone turned up a few times. The chain employs TRBV7-2 and TRBJ1-1; D is uncertain. This CDR3 region has 13 residues. Germline CDR1 is SGHTA and CDR2 is FQGNSA. Trimming shortened V by 1 base and J by 7 bases, and 10 bases separated the two germline ends. This chain's CDR3 is CASSLGEGYEAFF. CDR3 bases: TGTGCCAGCAGCTTAGGAGAAGGTTATGAAGCTTTCTTT.

A single count supports this clone. The chain is built from TRBV7-9 and TRBJ2-3; D perhaps matches TRBD2 (6 bases). The V end was cut by 5 bases, the J end by 2 bases, with 14 bases between. The germline V gene has CDR1 SEHNR and CDR2 FQNEAQ (reference sequence). The CDR3 runs to 15 residues. CDR3 residues: CASSVSGGTTDTQYF. The CDR3 region has the DNA TGTGCCAGCAGCGTGAGCGGAGGGACCACAGATACGCAGTATTTT.

The V gene is TRBV9, the J gene TRBJ1-2, with 10 bases fitting TRBD1. The CDR3 is 15 residues long. The ends lost 0 bases at V and 6 bases at J; junction bases unmatched: 5. Germline V gives CDR1 SGDLS, CDR2 YYNGEE. The CDR3 loop reads CASSVGTGGAHGYTF. For the CDR3, the DNA is TGTGCCAGCAGCGTAGGGACAGGGGGTGCCCATGGCTACACCTTC.

The J gene is TRBJ2-5, the V gene TRBV7-8; TRBD1 matches 8 bases. This CDR3 region has 14 residues. The J segment lost 5 bases and the V segment lost 4 bases, leaving 6 bases of the junction unmatched. Germline loops: CDR1 SGHVS, CDR2 FQNEAQ. This CDR3 reads CASSYGQGWETQYF. For the CDR3, the DNA is TGTGCCAGCAGCTACGGACAGGGTTGGGAGACCCAGTACTTC.

This sequence joins TRBV4-3 and TRBJ1-6; D gene uncertain. The CDR3 spans 14 residues. V gave up 4 bases and J gave up 7 bases, with 11 bases separating them. In germline, CDR1 is LGHNA, CDR2 YSLEER. CDR3 sequence: CASSPKERNSPLHF. DNA for the CDR3: TGCGCCAGCAGCCCTAAAGAGAGAAATTCACCCCTCCACTTT.

The V call is TRBV27, the J call TRBJ1-6; 10 bases are shared with TRBD1. Germline-derived CDR1 and CDR2 are MNHEY and SMNVEV (reference sequence). Germline trimming cut 5 bases from V and 8 bases from J; bases unmatched to any gene: 3. The CDR3 has 14 amino acids. The CDR3 reads CASSPGQGDSPLHF. CDR3 bases: TGTGCCAGCAGTCCCGGACAGGGGGATTCACCCCTCCACTTT.

This chain links TRBV29-1 with TRBJ1-5, with D hard to call. CDR3 length: 13 residues. Germline lookup yields CDR1 SQVTM and CDR2 ANQGSEA. Trimming took off 4 bases at V and 3 bases at J, with 10 bases between the two ends. Here the CDR3 reads CSVVAEYNQPQHF. Here the CDR3 DNA reads TGCAGCGTTGTAGCCGAGTACAATCAGCCCCAGCATTTT.

The gene calls are TRBV5-6 and TRBJ1-3; D call uncertain. Trimming pared 1 base from V and 3 bases from J, leaving 5 bases between. Germline CDR1 reads SGHDT; CDR2 reads YYEEEE. This CDR3 region has 13 residues. CDR3 sequence (DNA): TGTGCCAGCAGCTTGACGGATGGAAACACCATATATTTT. Protein: CASSLTDGNTIYF.

This clone was observed a single time. The chain employs TRBV29-1 and TRBJ2-7; possibly TRBD2 for D (5 bases). Germline lookup yields CDR1 SQVTM and CDR2 ANQGSEA. The length of the CDR3 is 12 residues. The V end was cut by 4 bases, the J end by 3 bases, with 10 bases between. The CDR3 region has the DNA TGCAGCGTTGCCCCCGGGGTCTACGAGCAGTACTTC. This encodes CSVAPGVYEQYF.

This chain links TRBV6-5 with TRBJ1-5, with D possibly being TRBD1 (5 bases). The V gene lost 6 bases and the J gene lost 4 bases, with 10 bases spanning the gap. CDR1 and CDR2 (germline): MNHEY, SVGAGI. This CDR3 contains 13 residues. The CDR3 DNA reads TGTGCCAGCAGCAAGGGACGGAATCAGCCCCAGCATTTT. It codes for CASSKGRNQPQHF.

This chain links TRBV11-2 with TRBJ2-5; TRBD2 matches 10 bases. The germline V gene has CDR1 SGHAT and CDR2 FQNNGV. Trimming took 6 bases from V and 4 from J; bases not matched to a gene: 11. The CDR3 is made up of 16 amino acids. The DNA for the CDR3 is TGTGCCAGCAGTCCCACTAGCGGGGTAACTAGAGAGACCCAGTACTTC. It specifies CASSPTSGVTRETQYF.

The chain recombines TRBV7-2 with TRBJ1-2; 11 positions agree with TRBD1. The germline V gene encodes CDR1 SGHTA and CDR2 FQGNSA. This CDR3 has 13 residues. V shed 4 bases, J shed 6 bases, and the junction held 1 base outside the gene matches. CDR3 sequence (DNA): TGTGCCAGCAGCTCGGGACAGGGGGATGGCTACACCTTC. This codes for CASSSGQGDGYTF.

The V and J genes are TRBV7-2 and TRBJ1-2, with a possible D match to TRBD1 (6 bases). Looked up from germline, CDR1 is SGHTA and CDR2 is FQGNSA. CDR3 length equals 16 residues. V lost 1 base, J lost 0 bases, and 12 bases lay in between. DNA for the CDR3: TGTGCCAGCAGCTTAGGAGGGACACTAGCTAACTATGGCTACACCTTC. It yields the protein CASSLGGTLANYGYTF. Drawing the rest from reference TRBV7-2 and TRBJ1-2, the complete variable domain is GAGVSQSPSNKVTEKGKDVELRCDPISGHTALYWYRQSLGQGLEFLIYFQGNSAPDKSGLPSDRFSAERTGGSVSTLTIQRTQQEDSAVYLCASSLGGTLANYGYTFGSGTRLTVV.

The count of this clone is one. The rearrangement links TRBV7-9 to TRBJ2-1; D may match TRBD1 or TRBD2 (5 bases each). The CDR3 consists of 11 residues. CDR1 and CDR2 (germline): SEHNR, FQNEAQ (reference sequence). Deletions cut 1 base from V and 10 bases from J, with 5 bases between. CDR3 bases: TGTGCCAGCAGCTTAGGGGGGGAGCAGTTCTTC. As protein: CASSLGGEQFF.

The chain uses TRBV15 and TRBJ1-1; TRBD1 agrees at 9 bases. V lost 9 bases and J lost 5; bases outside the gene matches: 7. From germline, CDR1 is LNHNV and CDR2 YYDKDF (reference sequence). This CDR3 is built from 13 residues. CDR3 loop: CATTRTGATEAFF. The DNA of the CDR3 is TGTGCCACTACCAGGACAGGGGCAACTGAAGCTTTCTTT.

This sequence joins TRBV4-1 and TRBJ1-6, with 8 bases fitting TRBD1. Germline V gene lookup returns CDR1 MGHRA and CDR2 YSYEKL. The junction had 9 bases not matched to a gene; V was cut back by 5 bases and J by 9 bases. CDR3 length: 15 residues. CDR3 nucleotide sequence: TGCGCCAGCAGCGCGGACAGGGACATTAGTTCACCCCTCCACTTT. This translates into CASSADRDISSPLHF.

This clone came up a few times. The rearrangement links TRBV29-1 to TRBJ2-1; tentatively, D is TRBD1 (6 bases). The CDR3 is 10 residues long. V was shortened by 7 bases and J by 5 bases, with 6 bases between the two germline ends. Germline CDR1 and CDR2: SQVTM and ANQGSEA. This CDR3 reads CSGTDNEQFF. The DNA of the CDR3 is TGCAGCGGGACAGACAATGAGCAGTTCTTC.

The V gene is TRBV2, the J gene TRBJ2-7; D is unresolved. The CDR3 runs to 11 residues. V gave up 5 bases and J gave up 3 bases, with 5 bases separating them. The germline V gene has CDR1 SNHLY and CDR2 FYNNEI. This CDR3 is CASSPLYEQYF. The CDR3, as DNA: TGTGCCAGCAGTCCCCTCTACGAGCAGTACTTC.